What follows are 8 T cell receptor beta chains derived from one specimen sequenced in a study of T-cell reconstitution after alpha-beta-depleted transplantation in children. Preparing the TCRbeta library involved the use of unique molecular identifiers. TCRdb re-derived calls from the PCR reads in MiXCR, one entry per CDR3 protein. The sample records hundreds of thousands of distinct CDR3 sequences, around 13% being singletons. The material sequenced was PBMCs from the stem cell graft donor, taken from the stem cell graft. The source of these receptors is a human donor who donated a stem cell graft to a child with acute lymphoblastic leukemia.

This clonotype showed up many times. The V gene is TRBV20-1, the J gene TRBJ1-4; D call uncertain. The length of the CDR3 is 12 residues. Per the germline V gene, CDR1 is DFQATT and CDR2 is SNEGSKA (reference sequence). The V end was cut by 0 bases, the J end by 7 bases, with 6 bases between. The CDR3 DNA reads TGCAGTGCTAGAGATGAGGGTGAAAAACTGTTTTTT. It specifies CSARDEGEKLFF.

Remarks on this clonotype: This could be a read error, since a much larger clone is one nucleotide away. The J gene is TRBJ2-7, the V gene TRBV29-1; D possibly corresponds to TRBD1 (6 bases). Germline lookup yields CDR1 SQVTM and CDR2 ANQGSEA. The CDR3 covers 15 residues. Here the CDR3 reads CSVDNTQGPTYDQYF. The CDR3 DNA follows: TGCAGCGTCGACAATACACAGGGACCCACCTACGACCAGTACTTC.

This clonotype was seen at least ten times. V usage is TRBV6-5 and J usage is TRBJ2-3, with 13 bases aligning to TRBD2. The germline CDR1 and CDR2 sequences are MNHEY and SVGAGI. The J segment lost 3 bases and the V segment lost 2 bases, leaving 2 bases of the junction unmatched. The CDR3 runs 16 residues. The CDR3 sequence is CASSYGGLAGTDTQYF. The CDR3 nucleotides are TGTGCCAGCAGTTACGGGGGACTAGCGGGGACAGATACGCAGTATTTT.

There are many counts of this clonotype. The chain has TRBV28 and TRBJ1-4, with 10 positions matching TRBD1. The V gene end was trimmed by 8 bases and the J gene end by 10 bases; junction bases not matched to a gene: 7. Germline V gene sequence: CDR1 MDHEN, CDR2 SYDVKM. This CDR3 is 13 amino acids long. The CDR3 bases are TGTGCCAGCTCCGACAGGGGGCACGGAAAACTGTTTTTT. It encodes CASSDRGHGKLFF.

The chain is built from TRBV6-2 or TRBV6-3 and TRBJ2-5; D is unresolved. The CDR3 is made up of 13 amino acids. With 5 bases removed from V and 5 bases from J, the gap between germline ends came to 12 bases. Germline CDR1 MNHEY, CDR2 SVGEGT. The CDR3 is CASSTRPRETQYF. The DNA for the CDR3 is TGTGCCAGCAGTACTCGTCCCCGGGAGACCCAGTACTTC.

The sample holds a few counts of this clonotype. The chain uses TRBV20-1 and TRBJ2-3, with D possibly being TRBD1 (5 bases). Germline V gene data show CDR1 as DFQATT and CDR2 as SNEGSKA (reference sequence). The V and J ends lost 3 bases and 3 bases respectively, with 16 bases between them. The CDR3 has 15 amino acids. The CDR3 DNA is TGCAGTGCTAGGGGGCGGCTGGGCGGAACAGATACGCAGTATTTT. Its protein is CSARGRLGGTDTQYF.

This clonotype was counted ten times or more. The chain links TRBV7-2 to TRBJ1-5; a possible D gene is TRBD1 (5 bases). This CDR3 has 15 residues. V lost 6 bases and J lost 5, with 17 bases in between. Germline CDR1 reads SGHTA; CDR2 reads FQGNSA. The CDR3 is CASSLYGTGDQPQHF. In nucleotides, the CDR3 is TGTGCCAGCAGTCTCTACGGGACCGGCGATCAGCCCCAGCATTTT. Full variable domain (outside the CDR3, taken from reference TRBV7-2 and TRBJ1-5): GAGVSQSPSNKVTEKGKDVELRCDPISGHTALYWYRQSLGQGLEFLIYFQGNSAPDKSGLPSDRFSAERTGGSVSTLTIQRTQQEDSAVYLCASSLYGTGDQPQHFGDGTRLSIL.

The table lists this clonotype with many counts. The CDR3 DNA reads TGCAGTGCTTTACAGGGTACAGGCTACGAGCAGTACTTC. It is translated as CSALQGTGYEQYF. The chain employs TRBV20-1 and TRBJ2-7, with a possible D match to TRBD1 (6 bases). The germline V gene encodes CDR1 DFQATT and CDR2 SNEGSKA (reference sequence). The V gene lost 5 bases and the J gene lost 3 bases, with 14 bases spanning the gap. The length of the CDR3 is 13 residues.